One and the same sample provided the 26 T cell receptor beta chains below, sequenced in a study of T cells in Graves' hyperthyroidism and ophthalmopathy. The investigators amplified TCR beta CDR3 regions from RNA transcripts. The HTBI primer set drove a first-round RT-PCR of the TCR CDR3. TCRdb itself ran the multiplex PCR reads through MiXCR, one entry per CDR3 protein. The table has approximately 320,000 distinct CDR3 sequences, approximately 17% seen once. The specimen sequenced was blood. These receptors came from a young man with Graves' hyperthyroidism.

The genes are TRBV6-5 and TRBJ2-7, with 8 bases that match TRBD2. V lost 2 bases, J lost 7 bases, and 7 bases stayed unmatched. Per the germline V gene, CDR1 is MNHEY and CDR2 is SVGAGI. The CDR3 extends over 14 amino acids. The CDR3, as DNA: TGTGCCAGCAGTTACAGCGGGAGCGTCCGGGAGCAGTACTTC. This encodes CASSYSGSVREQYF.

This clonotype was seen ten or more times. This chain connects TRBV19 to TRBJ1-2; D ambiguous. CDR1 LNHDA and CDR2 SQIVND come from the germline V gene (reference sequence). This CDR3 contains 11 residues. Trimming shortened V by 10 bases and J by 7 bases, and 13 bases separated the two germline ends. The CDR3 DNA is TGTGCCACCTTCTCCGCTAGTGGCTACACCTTC. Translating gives CATFSASGYTF.

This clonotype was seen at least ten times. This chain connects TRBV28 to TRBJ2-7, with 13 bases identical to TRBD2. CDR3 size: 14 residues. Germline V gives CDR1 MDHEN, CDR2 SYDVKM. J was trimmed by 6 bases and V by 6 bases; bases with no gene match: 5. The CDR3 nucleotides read TGTGCCAGCAGACCTGGACTAGCGGGAGCCGAGCAGTACTTC. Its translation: CASRPGLAGAEQYF.

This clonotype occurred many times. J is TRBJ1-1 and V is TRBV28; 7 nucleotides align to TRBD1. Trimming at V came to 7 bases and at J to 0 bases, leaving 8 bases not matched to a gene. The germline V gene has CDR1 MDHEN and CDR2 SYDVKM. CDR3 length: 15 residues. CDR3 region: CASITGTAMNTEAFF. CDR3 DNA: TGTGCCAGCATTACAGGGACAGCAATGAACACTGAAGCTTTCTTT.

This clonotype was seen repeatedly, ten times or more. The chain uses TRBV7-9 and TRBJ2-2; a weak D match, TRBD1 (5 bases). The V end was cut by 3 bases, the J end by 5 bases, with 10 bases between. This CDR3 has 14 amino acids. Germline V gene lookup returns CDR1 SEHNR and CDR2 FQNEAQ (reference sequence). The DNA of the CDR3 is TGTGCCAGCAGCTTGGACGCAGGGACCGGGGAGCTGTTTTTT. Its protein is CASSLDAGTGELFF.

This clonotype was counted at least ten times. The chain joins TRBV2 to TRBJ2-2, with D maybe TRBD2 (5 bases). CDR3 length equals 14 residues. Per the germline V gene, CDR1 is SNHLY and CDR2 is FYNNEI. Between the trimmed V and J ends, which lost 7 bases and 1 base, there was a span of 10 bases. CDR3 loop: CASKSRGNTGELFF. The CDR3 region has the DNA TGTGCCAGCAAGAGCCGGGGGAACACCGGGGAGCTGTTTTTT.

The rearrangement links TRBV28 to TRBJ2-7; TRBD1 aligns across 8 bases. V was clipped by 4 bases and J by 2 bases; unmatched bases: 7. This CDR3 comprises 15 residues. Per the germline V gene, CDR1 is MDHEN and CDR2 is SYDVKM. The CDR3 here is CASSSPRGPAYEQYF. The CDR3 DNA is TGTGCCAGCAGTTCCCCCAGGGGGCCGGCCTACGAGCAGTACTTC.

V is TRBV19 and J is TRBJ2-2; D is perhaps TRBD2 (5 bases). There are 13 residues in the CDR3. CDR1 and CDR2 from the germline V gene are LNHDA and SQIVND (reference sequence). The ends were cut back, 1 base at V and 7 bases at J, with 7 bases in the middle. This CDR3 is CASSIGSGGELFF. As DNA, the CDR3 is TGTGCCAGTAGTATAGGCAGCGGCGGGGAGCTGTTTTTT.

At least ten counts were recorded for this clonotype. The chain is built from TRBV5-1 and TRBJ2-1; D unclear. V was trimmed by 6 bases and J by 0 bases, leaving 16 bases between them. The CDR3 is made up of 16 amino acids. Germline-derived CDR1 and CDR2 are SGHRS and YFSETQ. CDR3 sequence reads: CASKVGQLSSYNEQFF. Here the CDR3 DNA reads TGCGCCAGCAAGGTCGGGCAGCTGAGCTCCTACAATGAGCAGTTCTTC.

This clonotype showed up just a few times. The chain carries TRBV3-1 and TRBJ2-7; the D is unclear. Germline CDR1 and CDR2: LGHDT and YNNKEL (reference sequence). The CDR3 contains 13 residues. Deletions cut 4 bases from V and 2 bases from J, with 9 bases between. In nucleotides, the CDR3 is TGTGCCAGCAGCCCCCGCAGGACCTACGAGCAGTACTTC. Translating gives CASSPRRTYEQYF.

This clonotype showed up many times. The CDR3 loop reads CASTAGRGTEAFF. CDR3 bases: TGTGCCAGCACCGCCGGAAGAGGGACTGAAGCTTTCTTT. The chain uses TRBV6-1 and TRBJ1-1; D is unclear. V was shortened by 7 bases and J by 5 bases, with 14 bases between the two germline ends. From germline, CDR1 is MNHNS and CDR2 SASEGT. The CDR3 is made up of 13 amino acids.

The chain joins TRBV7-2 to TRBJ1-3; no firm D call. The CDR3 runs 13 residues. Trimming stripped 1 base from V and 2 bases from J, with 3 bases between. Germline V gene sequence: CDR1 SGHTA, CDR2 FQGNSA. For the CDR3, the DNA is TGTGCCAGCAGCTTAGTGGCTGGAAACACCATATATTTT. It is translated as CASSLVAGNTIYF. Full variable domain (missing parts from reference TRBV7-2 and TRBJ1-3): GAGVSQSPSNKVTEKGKDVELRCDPISGHTALYWYRQSLGQGLEFLIYFQGNSAPDKSGLPSDRFSAERTGGSVSTLTIQRTQQEDSAVYLCASSLVAGNTIYFGEGSWLTVV.

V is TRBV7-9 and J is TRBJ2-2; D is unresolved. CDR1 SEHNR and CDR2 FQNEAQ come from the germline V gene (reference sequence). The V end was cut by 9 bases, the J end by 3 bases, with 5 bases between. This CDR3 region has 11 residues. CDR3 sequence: CASLYTGELFF. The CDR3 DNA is TGTGCCAGTCTATACACCGGGGAGCTGTTTTTT.

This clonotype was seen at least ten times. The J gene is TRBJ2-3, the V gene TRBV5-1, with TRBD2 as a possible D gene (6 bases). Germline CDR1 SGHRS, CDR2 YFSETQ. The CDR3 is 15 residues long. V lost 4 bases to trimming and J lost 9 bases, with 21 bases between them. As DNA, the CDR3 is TGCGCCAGCAGCATTCCGTCGGGGGTGGGAGACACGCAGTATTTT. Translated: CASSIPSGVGDTQYF.

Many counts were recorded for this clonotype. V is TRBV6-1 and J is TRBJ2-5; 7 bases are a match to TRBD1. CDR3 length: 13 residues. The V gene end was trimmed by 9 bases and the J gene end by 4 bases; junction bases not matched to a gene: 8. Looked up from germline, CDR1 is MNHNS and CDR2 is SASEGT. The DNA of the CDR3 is TGTGCCAGGGGGGACAGTTGGAGAGAGACCCAGTACTTC. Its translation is CARGDSWRETQYF.

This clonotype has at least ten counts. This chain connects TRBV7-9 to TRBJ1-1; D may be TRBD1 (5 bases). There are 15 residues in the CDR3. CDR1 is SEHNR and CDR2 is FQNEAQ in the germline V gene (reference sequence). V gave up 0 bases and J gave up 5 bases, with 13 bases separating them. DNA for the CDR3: TGTGCCAGCAGCTTAGCCGGAGATAGGGGTACTGAAGCTTTCTTT. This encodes CASSLAGDRGTEAFF.

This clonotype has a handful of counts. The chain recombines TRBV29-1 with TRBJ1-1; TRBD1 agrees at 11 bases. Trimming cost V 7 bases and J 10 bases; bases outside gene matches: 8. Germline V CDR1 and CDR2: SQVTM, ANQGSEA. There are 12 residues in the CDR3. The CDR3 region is CSDLGQGGRAFF. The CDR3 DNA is TGCAGCGACCTGGGACAGGGGGGGAGAGCTTTCTTT. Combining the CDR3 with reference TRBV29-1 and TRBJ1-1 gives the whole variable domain SAVISQKPSRDICQRGTSLTIQCQVDSQVTMMFWYRQQPGQSLTLIATANQGSEATYESGFVIDKFPISRPNLTFSTLTVSNMSPEDSSIYLCSDLGQGGRAFFGQGTRLTVV.

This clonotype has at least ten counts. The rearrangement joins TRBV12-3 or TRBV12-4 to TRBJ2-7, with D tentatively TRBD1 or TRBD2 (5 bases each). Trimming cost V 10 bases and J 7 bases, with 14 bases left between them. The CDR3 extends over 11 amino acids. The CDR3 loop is CATGDGAEQYF. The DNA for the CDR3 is TGTGCCACTGGGGACGGTGCGGAGCAGTACTTC.

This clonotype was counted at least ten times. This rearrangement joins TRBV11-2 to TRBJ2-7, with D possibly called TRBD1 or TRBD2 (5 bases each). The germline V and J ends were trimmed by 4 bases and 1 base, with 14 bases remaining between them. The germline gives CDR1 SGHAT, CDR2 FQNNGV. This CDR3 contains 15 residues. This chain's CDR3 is CASSSLGRASYEQYF. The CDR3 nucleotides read TGTGCCAGCAGCTCCCTGGGACGGGCATCCTACGAGCAGTACTTC.

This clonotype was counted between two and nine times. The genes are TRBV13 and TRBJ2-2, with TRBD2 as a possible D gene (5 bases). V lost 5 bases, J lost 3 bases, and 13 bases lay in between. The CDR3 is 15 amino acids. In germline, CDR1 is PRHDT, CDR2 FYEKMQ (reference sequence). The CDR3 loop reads CASSPPRRDTGELFF. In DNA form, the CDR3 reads TGTGCCAGCAGCCCACCGAGGCGGGACACCGGGGAGCTGTTTTTT.

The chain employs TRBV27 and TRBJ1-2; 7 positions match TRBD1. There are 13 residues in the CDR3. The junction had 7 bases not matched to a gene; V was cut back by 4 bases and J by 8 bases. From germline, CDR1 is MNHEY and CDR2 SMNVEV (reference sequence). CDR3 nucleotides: TGTGCCAGCAGTTACAGGGGTGGGGAAGGCTACACCTTC. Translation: CASSYRGGEGYTF.

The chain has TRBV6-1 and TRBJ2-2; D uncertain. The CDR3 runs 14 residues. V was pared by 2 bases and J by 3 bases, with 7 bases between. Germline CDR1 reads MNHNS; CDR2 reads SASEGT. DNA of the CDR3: TGTGCCAGCAGTGAAACCCTCGACACCGGGGAGCTGTTTTTT. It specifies CASSETLDTGELFF.

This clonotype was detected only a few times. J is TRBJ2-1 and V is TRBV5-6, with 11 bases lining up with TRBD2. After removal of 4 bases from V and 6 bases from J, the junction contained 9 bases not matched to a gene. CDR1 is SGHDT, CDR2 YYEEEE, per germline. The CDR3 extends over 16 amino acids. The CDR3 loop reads CASSRVAGGPLNEQFF. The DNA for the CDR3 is TGTGCCAGCAGCCGGGTAGCGGGAGGGCCCCTCAATGAGCAGTTCTTC.

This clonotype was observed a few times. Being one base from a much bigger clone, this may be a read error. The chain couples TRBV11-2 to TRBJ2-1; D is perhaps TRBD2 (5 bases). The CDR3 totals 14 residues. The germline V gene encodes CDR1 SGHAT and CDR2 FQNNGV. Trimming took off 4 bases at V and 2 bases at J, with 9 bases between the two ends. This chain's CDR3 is CASSSATTYNEQFF. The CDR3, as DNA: TGTGCCAGCAGCTCAGCGACTACCTACAATGAGCAGTTCTTC.

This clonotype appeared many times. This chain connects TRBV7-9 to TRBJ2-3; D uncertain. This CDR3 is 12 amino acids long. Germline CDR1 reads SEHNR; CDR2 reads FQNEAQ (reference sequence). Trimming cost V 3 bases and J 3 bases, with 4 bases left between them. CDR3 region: CASSFLTDTQYF. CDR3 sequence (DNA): TGTGCCAGCAGCTTCCTGACAGATACGCAGTATTTT. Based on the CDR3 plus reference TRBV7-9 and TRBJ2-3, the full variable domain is DTGVSQNPRHKITKRGQNVTFRCDPISEHNRLYWYRQTLGQGPEFLTYFQNEAQLEKSRLLSDRFSAERPKGSFSTLEIQRTEQGDSAMYLCASSFLTDTQYFGPGTRLTVL.

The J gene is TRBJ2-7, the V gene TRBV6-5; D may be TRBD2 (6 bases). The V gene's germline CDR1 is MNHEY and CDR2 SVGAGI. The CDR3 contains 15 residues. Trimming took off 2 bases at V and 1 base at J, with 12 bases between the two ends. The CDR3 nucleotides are TGTGCCAGCAGTTACATCGAGGGGAGGTCCTACGAGCAGTACTTC. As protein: CASSYIEGRSYEQYF.